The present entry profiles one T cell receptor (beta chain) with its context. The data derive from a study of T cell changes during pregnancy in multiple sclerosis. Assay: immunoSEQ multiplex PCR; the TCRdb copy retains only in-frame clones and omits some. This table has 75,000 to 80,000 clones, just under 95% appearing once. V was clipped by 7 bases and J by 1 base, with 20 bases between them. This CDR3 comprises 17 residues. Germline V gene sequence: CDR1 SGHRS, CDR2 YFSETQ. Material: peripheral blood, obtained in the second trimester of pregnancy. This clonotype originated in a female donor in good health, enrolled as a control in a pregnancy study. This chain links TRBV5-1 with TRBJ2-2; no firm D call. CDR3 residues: CASHPGQSTMNTGELFF. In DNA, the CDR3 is TGCGCCAGCCACCCTGGCCAGTCCACGATGAACACCGGGGAGCTGTTTTTT.